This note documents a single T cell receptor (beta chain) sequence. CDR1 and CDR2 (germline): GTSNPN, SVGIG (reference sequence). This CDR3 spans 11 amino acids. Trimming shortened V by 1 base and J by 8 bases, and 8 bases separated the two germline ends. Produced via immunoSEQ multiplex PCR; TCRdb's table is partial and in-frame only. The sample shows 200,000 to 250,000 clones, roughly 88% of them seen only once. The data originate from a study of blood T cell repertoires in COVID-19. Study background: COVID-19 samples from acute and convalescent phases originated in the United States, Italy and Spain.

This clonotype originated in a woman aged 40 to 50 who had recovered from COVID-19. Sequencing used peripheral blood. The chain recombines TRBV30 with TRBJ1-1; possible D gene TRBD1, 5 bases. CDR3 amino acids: CAWSGYREAFF. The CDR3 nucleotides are TGTGCCTGGAGTGGATACAGGGAAGCTTTCTTT.